The 21 T cell receptor beta chains reported below all come from one sample, sequenced in a study of post-analysis software for immune sequencing data. General study results and limits: Roughly 5 TRBV segments (TRBV5-6, TRBV5-1 and TRBV20-1 among them) occurred more frequently in patients than in controls.

Unique molecular identifiers had been added to the TCR beta cDNA libraries. Each CDR3 protein is one row after TCRdb ran MiXCR on the PCR reads. Of about 800,000 distinct CDR3 sequences listed, roughly 30% are singletons. The antigens these receptors bind are not known. The sequencing sample was made of blood. Source of these receptors: a girl under 18 with multiple sclerosis.

This sequence joins TRBV7-9 and TRBJ2-5; 7 positions match TRBD1. Germline CDR1 reads SEHNR; CDR2 reads FQNEAQ (reference sequence). The CDR3 length is 15 residues. J was trimmed by 2 bases and V by 1 base; bases with no gene match: 4. For the CDR3, the DNA is TGTGCCAGCAGCTTAGTTCTGGGACAGCAAGAGACCCAGTACTTC. Its translation is CASSLVLGQQETQYF.

On this clonotype: One end of the junction is discordant with germline, which a read error may explain. The V call is TRBV6-2 or TRBV6-3, the J call TRBJ2-7; no firm D call. CDR3 size: 13 residues. Germline assignment: CDR1 MNHEY and CDR2 SVGEGT. CDR3 in amino acids: CASNEFISYEQHF. DNA of the CDR3: TGTGCCAGCAATGAATTCATCAGCTACGAGCAGCACTTC.

In DNA form, the CDR3 reads TGCGCCAGCAGCGCGGGACTAGCGGGTTACAATGAGCAGTTCTTC. Its protein product is CASSAGLAGYNEQFF. The genes are TRBV4-3 and TRBJ2-1, with TRBD2 matching 12 bases. The CDR3 is made up of 15 amino acids. V was pared by 5 bases and J by 4 bases, with 3 bases of the junction left unmatched. Germline V gene lookup returns CDR1 LGHNA and CDR2 YSLEER.

This clonotype has a handful of counts. The chain uses TRBV2 and TRBJ1-1; 9 bases are a match to TRBD1. There are 14 residues in the CDR3. V dropped 6 bases and J dropped 6; count of bases not matched to a gene: 8. CDR1 is SNHLY, CDR2 FYNNEI, per germline. This CDR3 is CASSPGTGLAEAFF. The CDR3 bases are TGTGCCAGCAGCCCCGGGACAGGGCTTGCTGAAGCTTTCTTT.

V and J are TRBV18 and TRBJ2-5, with D perhaps TRBD2 (6 bases). The J call is doubtful: the DNA matches TRBJ2-7 better. Germline V gene sequence: CDR1 KGHSH, CDR2 LQKENI. The CDR3 runs 15 residues. CDR3 in amino acids: CASSPRLVGAYEQYF. DNA for the CDR3: TGTGCCAGCTCACCAAGACTAGTAGGGGCTTACGAGCAGTACTTC.

The V and J genes are TRBV24-1 and TRBJ2-1, with TRBD2 matching 8 bases. The CDR3 runs to 16 residues. J lost 5 bases, V lost 1 base, and 6 bases had no gene match. Germline V gene data show CDR1 as KGHDR and CDR2 as SFDVKD. The CDR3 region has the DNA TGTGCCACCAGTGATTTCGACACTAGCGGTAACAATGAGCAGTTCTTC. Protein: CATSDFDTSGNNEQFF.

A remark on this clonotype: One junction end does not reproduce the germline sequence, and a read error may be involved. This chain uses TRBV7-8 with TRBJ2-5; a possible D gene is TRBD1 (6 bases). In germline, CDR1 is SGHVS, CDR2 FQNEAQ. This CDR3 region has 15 residues. DNA for the CDR3: TGTGACAGCAGCTCCCTAACCAGGGGTGAGGAGACCCAGTACTTC. It encodes CDSSSLTRGEETQYF.

The rearrangement uses TRBV28 and TRBJ2-1, with D possibly TRBD2 on 5 matching bases. The CDR3 is made up of 12 amino acids. V dropped 2 bases and J dropped 11 bases, with 10 bases sitting between them. CDR1 MDHEN and CDR2 SYDVKM come from the germline V gene. Written as DNA, the CDR3 is TGTGCCAGCAGTTTACTCGGCGGGCAGCAGTTCTTC. This encodes CASSLLGGQQFF.

J is TRBJ2-3 and V is TRBV21-1; the table's TRBD2 call for D was not verified on the DNA. TRBV21-1 represents a pseudogene. CDR3 size: 17 residues. CDR3 sequence reads: CASSSRTSGWVRDTQYF. For the CDR3, the DNA is TGTGCCAGCAGCTCCCGGACTAGCGGGTGGGTCCGTGATACGCAGTATTTT.

The J gene is TRBJ2-4, the V gene TRBV20-1; TRBD2 matches 12 bases. The CDR3 is made up of 15 amino acids. Germline-derived CDR1 and CDR2 are DFQATT and SNEGSKA (reference sequence). Losses at the gene ends were 3 bases for V and 1 base for J; bases not matched to a gene: 1. DNA of the CDR3: TGCAGTGCTAGTCTAGCGGGGGGGGCCAAAAACATTCAGTACTTC. It translates to CSASLAGGAKNIQYF.

This clonotype came up a few times. This rearrangement joins TRBV2 to TRBJ2-1, with 9 bases that match TRBD1. CDR3 length: 14 residues. J was trimmed by 7 bases and V by 6 bases; bases with no gene match: 7. Germline V CDR1 and CDR2: SNHLY, FYNNEI. The CDR3 nucleotides read TGTGCCAGCAGCCCCGGGACAGGGTGGAATGAGCAGTTCTTC. Translated, it gives CASSPGTGWNEQFF.

V and J are TRBV10-3 and TRBJ2-1, with 10 bases aligning to TRBD1. The V gene end was trimmed by 2 bases and the J gene end by 6 bases; junction bases not matched to a gene: 4. Per germline, CDR1 ENHRY and CDR2 SYGVKD. This CDR3 spans 15 amino acids. The CDR3 protein is CAISERDRGSNEQFF. CDR3 nucleotides: TGTGCCATCAGTGAGAGGGACAGGGGTTCCAATGAGCAGTTCTTC.

The chain couples TRBV18 to TRBJ2-4, with 9 nucleotides matching TRBD1. The assigned J gene may be wrong: the sequence end matches TRBJ2-7 better. The CDR3 spans 15 residues. Germline V gives CDR1 KGHSH, CDR2 LQKENI. DNA of the CDR3: TGTGCCAGCTCACCGGGACAGGGCTCCCGATACGAGCAGTACTTC. It codes for CASSPGQGSRYEQYF.

For the CDR3, the DNA is TGTGCCAGCAGCCCCCCGGGACTCGGCTATGGCTACACCTTC. The encoded protein is CASSPPGLGYGYTF. The chain joins TRBV6-6 to TRBJ1-2; maybe TRBD1 (5 bases). V was trimmed by 6 bases and J by 4 bases, leaving 15 bases between them. The CDR3 is 14 residues long. Germline V CDR1 and CDR2: MNHNY, SVGAGI (reference sequence).

This clonotype has just a few counts. V is TRBV9 and J is TRBJ2-1; TRBD1 might be the D (6 bases). Germline V lookup: CDR1 SGDLS, CDR2 YYNGEE. The CDR3 consists of 15 residues. V was shortened by 4 bases and J by 8 bases, with 19 bases between the two germline ends. CDR3 in amino acids: CASSRPLGNRDEQFF. The CDR3 nucleotides are TGTGCCAGCAGCCGCCCCCTTGGCAACAGGGATGAGCAGTTCTTC.

This clonotype appeared a few times. This rearrangement joins TRBV14 to TRBJ2-7; 11 nucleotides match TRBD1. V shed 5 bases and J 1 base; nucleotides not matched to a gene: 4. The CDR3 has 15 residues. Germline CDR1 SGHDN, CDR2 FVKESK. This CDR3 is CASSGTGGLSYEQYF. The CDR3 DNA follows: TGTGCCAGCAGCGGGACAGGGGGTCTGTCCTACGAGCAGTACTTC.

Only a few counts were recorded for this clonotype. This rearrangement joins TRBV7-2 to TRBJ2-3; TRBD1 matches 11 bases. The germline gives CDR1 SGHTA, CDR2 FQGNSA. This CDR3 has 15 amino acids. The V segment lost 5 bases and the J segment 6 bases; nucleotides outside the gene matches: 7. The CDR3 loop is CASSAAGTGGDTQYF. CDR3 nucleotide sequence: TGTGCCAGCAGCGCGGCCGGGACAGGGGGGGATACGCAGTATTTT.

This clonotype was recorded a few times. The chain has TRBV6-2 or TRBV6-3 and TRBJ2-7; 11 positions agree with TRBD2. Per the germline V gene, CDR1 is MNHEY and CDR2 is SVGEGT. Losses at the gene ends were 7 bases for V and 0 bases for J; bases not matched to a gene: 5. This CDR3 is 15 amino acids long. DNA of the CDR3: TGTGCCAGCAAACCGGGACTAGCGGTCTCCTACGAGCAGTACTTC. Amino acids: CASKPGLAVSYEQYF.

This clonotype has just a few counts. V usage is TRBV20-1 and J usage is TRBJ2-4; D possibly corresponds to TRBD2 (6 bases). CDR1 and CDR2 (germline): DFQATT, SNEGSKA (reference sequence). The CDR3 runs 14 residues. The V gene lost 6 bases and the J gene lost 8 bases, with 20 bases spanning the gap. The CDR3 region has the DNA TGCAGTGCCACTCCGGGGACTTGGGATGACATTCAGTACTTC. Encoded protein: CSATPGTWDDIQYF.

The chain couples TRBV11-1 to TRBJ2-1; a weak D match, TRBD2 (7 bases). Trimming left V 5 bases short and J 9 bases short, with 17 bases between. The germline gives CDR1 SGHAT, CDR2 FQDESV (reference sequence). The CDR3 is 14 residues long. CDR3 coding DNA: TGTGCCAGCAGCCCTGCGAGGGGGGGAGGTGAGCAGTTCTTC. Protein sequence: CASSPARGGGEQFF.

This clonotype appeared a few times. The rearrangement joins TRBV4-3 to TRBJ2-7; TRBD2 agrees at 13 bases. Trimming took 0 bases from V and 7 from J; bases not matched to a gene: 6. The length of the CDR3 is 16 residues. Germline lookup yields CDR1 LGHNA and CDR2 YSLEER. The CDR3 DNA reads TGCGCCAGCAGCCAAGATCGGACTAGCGGGAGTTGGGAGCAGTACTTC. Amino acids: CASSQDRTSGSWEQYF.